Listed below are T cell receptor beta chains from one sample, sequenced in a study of PD-1 blockade in mismatch repair-deficient tumors. These receptors lack a known antigen. TCRdb's table, derived via immunoSEQ multiplex PCR, lists solely in-frame clones and lacks some. The profile shows 13,000 to 15,000 clones, 84% of them singletons. Sequenced here: cells cultured in vitro, sampled from a patient treated with pembrolizumab. These receptors came from an adult with mismatch repair-deficient cancer. CDR3s include the opening cysteine and the closing phenylalanine or tryptophan. Fields, in order: J gene, D gene, clone size, V gene, CDR3 protein, CDR3 DNA. A D gene is named only where the DNA matches it firmly. Rows may omit the clone size; those that give it use once, few, many or a size class.

j_call: TRBJ2-4; d_call: -; clone_size: -; v_call: TRBV9; cdr3_aa: CASSVVGGPKNIQYF; cdr3_nt: TGTGCCAGCAGCGTAGTGGGGGGACCCAAAAACATTCAGTACTTC
j_call: TRBJ2-3; d_call: TRBD2; clone_size: -; v_call: TRBV11-3; cdr3_aa: CASSLVWTSGRASTDTQYF; cdr3_nt: TGTGCCAGCAGCTTAGTCTGGACTAGCGGGAGGGCTAGCACAGATACGCAGTATTTT
j_call: TRBJ2-7; d_call: -; clone_size: once; v_call: TRBV5-1; cdr3_aa: CASSSDGAYEQYF; cdr3_nt: TGCGCCAGCAGCTCGGACGGAGCCTACGAGCAGTACTTC
j_call: TRBJ2-1; d_call: -; clone_size: -; v_call: TRBV29-1; cdr3_aa: CSVGGNEQFF; cdr3_nt: TGCAGCGTTGGCGGGAATGAGCAGTTCTTC
j_call: TRBJ2-3; d_call: -; clone_size: -; v_call: TRBV28; cdr3_aa: CASSYRDTQYF; cdr3_nt: TGTGCCAGCAGCTACAGAGATACGCAGTATTTT
j_call: TRBJ2-1; d_call: TRBD2; clone_size: -; v_call: TRBV27; cdr3_aa: CASSRIAGGYNEQFF; cdr3_nt: TGTGCCAGCAGTCGTATAGCGGGAGGCTACAATGAGCAGTTCTTC
j_call: TRBJ2-5; d_call: -; clone_size: -; v_call: TRBV2; cdr3_aa: CASRPGWAETQYF; cdr3_nt: TGTGCCAGCAGGCCAGGGTGGGCAGAGACCCAGTACTTC
j_call: TRBJ1-5; d_call: TRBD1; clone_size: -; v_call: TRBV15; cdr3_aa: CATSRTGGYSQPQHF; cdr3_nt: TGTGCCACCAGCAGAACAGGGGGTTATAGTCAGCCCCAGCATTTT
j_call: TRBJ2-1; d_call: -; clone_size: -; v_call: TRBV9; cdr3_aa: CASSVVPTPGRSGNEQFF; cdr3_nt: TGTGCCAGCAGCGTAGTACCCACTCCGGGACGATCGGGGAATGAGCAGTTCTTC
j_call: TRBJ2-7; d_call: -; clone_size: -; v_call: TRBV28; cdr3_aa: CASSLTDSAYEQYF; cdr3_nt: TGTGCCAGCAGTTTAACGGACAGTGCCTACGAGCAGTACTTC
j_call: TRBJ1-2; d_call: -; clone_size: -; v_call: TRBV6-6; cdr3_aa: CASRSSSGGYGYTF; cdr3_nt: TGTGCCAGCAGATCTTCCTCGGGGGGCTATGGCTACACCTTC
j_call: TRBJ2-1; d_call: -; clone_size: once; v_call: TRBV10-3; cdr3_aa: CAISESREGSYNEQFF; cdr3_nt: TGTGCCATCAGTGAGTCACGGGAAGGTTCCTACAATGAGCAGTTCTTC
j_call: TRBJ2-1; d_call: TRBD2; clone_size: -; v_call: TRBV19; cdr3_aa: CASSSSGRWNEQFF; cdr3_nt: TGTGCCAGTAGTTCTAGCGGGAGGTGGAATGAGCAGTTCTTC
j_call: TRBJ1-2; d_call: -; clone_size: once; v_call: TRBV6-1; cdr3_aa: CAATGFWASYTF; cdr3_nt: TGTGCCGCGACGGGATTTTGGGCGAGCTACACCTTC
j_call: TRBJ2-7; d_call: TRBD2; clone_size: -; v_call: TRBV30; cdr3_aa: CAWSVRKSGSSYEQYF; cdr3_nt: TGTGCCTGGAGTGTCAGAAAGAGCGGGAGCTCCTACGAGCAGTACTTC
j_call: TRBJ2-1; d_call: TRBD2; clone_size: few; v_call: TRBV4-2; cdr3_aa: CASSQALAGGHNEQFF; cdr3_nt: TGTGCCAGCAGCCAAGCACTAGCGGGAGGGCACAATGAGCAGTTCTTC
j_call: TRBJ2-1; d_call: TRBD1; clone_size: -; v_call: TRBV19; cdr3_aa: CASSTWDRSNEQFF; cdr3_nt: TGTGCCAGTAGTACATGGGACAGGTCCAATGAGCAGTTCTTC
j_call: TRBJ1-5; d_call: -; clone_size: -; v_call: TRBV14; cdr3_aa: CASSPYGGGPQHF; cdr3_nt: TGTGCCAGCAGCCCCTATGGCGGGGGGCCCCAGCATTTT
j_call: TRBJ2-5; d_call: TRBD1; clone_size: -; v_call: TRBV6-1; cdr3_aa: CASSETGGAQETQYF; cdr3_nt: TGTGCCAGCAGCGAGACAGGGGGTGCGCAAGAGACCCAGTACTTC
j_call: TRBJ2-5; d_call: -; clone_size: few; v_call: TRBV7-9; cdr3_aa: CASSFGGPYQETQYF; cdr3_nt: TGTGCCAGCAGCTTCGGAGGCCCGTACCAAGAGACCCAGTACTTC
j_call: TRBJ2-1; d_call: -; clone_size: -; v_call: TRBV10-3; cdr3_aa: CAISEGPGVNNEQFF; cdr3_nt: TGTGCCATCAGTGAGGGTCCAGGGGTTAACAATGAGCAGTTCTTC
j_call: TRBJ2-2; d_call: -; clone_size: -; v_call: TRBV15; cdr3_aa: CATSIVAGGGWETGELFF; cdr3_nt: TGTGCCACCAGCATCGTCGCCGGGGGTGGATGGGAGACCGGGGAGCTGTTTTTT
j_call: TRBJ1-1; d_call: -; clone_size: -; v_call: TRBV7-8; cdr3_aa: CASSWGLGAGTEAFF; cdr3_nt: TGTGCCAGCAGCTGGGGCTTGGGGGCAGGCACTGAAGCTTTCTTT
j_call: TRBJ2-1; d_call: -; clone_size: -; v_call: TRBV6-5; cdr3_aa: CASSYGRVQVNEQFF; cdr3_nt: TGTGCCAGCAGTTACGGAAGGGTACAGGTTAATGAGCAGTTCTTC
j_call: TRBJ1-1; d_call: -; clone_size: -; v_call: TRBV11-2; cdr3_aa: CASSTRGGNTEAFF; cdr3_nt: TGTGCCAGCAGCACCAGGGGAGGGAACACTGAAGCTTTCTTT
j_call: TRBJ2-5; d_call: -; clone_size: -; v_call: TRBV5-1; cdr3_aa: CASSLALEGWETQYF; cdr3_nt: TGCGCCAGCAGCTTGGCTTTGGAGGGGTGGGAGACCCAGTACTTC
j_call: TRBJ2-3; d_call: -; clone_size: -; v_call: TRBV10-3; cdr3_aa: CAISEGNGFTDTQYF; cdr3_nt: TGTGCCATCAGTGAGGGAAATGGCTTCACAGATACGCAGTATTTT
j_call: TRBJ2-1; d_call: -; clone_size: -; v_call: TRBV9; cdr3_aa: CASEPGGENNEQFF; cdr3_nt: TGTGCCAGCGAACCCGGGGGAGAGAACAATGAGCAGTTCTTC
j_call: TRBJ2-3; d_call: TRBD2; clone_size: few; v_call: TRBV11-3; cdr3_aa: CASSFASGTSTDTQYF; cdr3_nt: TGTGCCAGCAGCTTTGCTAGCGGCACTAGCACAGATACGCAGTATTTT
j_call: TRBJ2-1; d_call: TRBD2; clone_size: -; v_call: TRBV19; cdr3_aa: CASSIDKLAGDNEQFF; cdr3_nt: TGTGCCAGTAGTATAGATAAGTTAGCGGGAGATAATGAGCAGTTCTTC
j_call: TRBJ1-2; d_call: -; clone_size: -; v_call: TRBV19; cdr3_aa: CASSIFEDKSNGYTF; cdr3_nt: TGTGCCAGTAGTATATTCGAGGACAAGTCAAATGGCTACACCTTC
j_call: TRBJ1-6; d_call: -; clone_size: few; v_call: TRBV2; cdr3_aa: CASGPRRGYSPLHF; cdr3_nt: TGTGCCAGCGGACCGAGAAGGGGTTACTCACCCCTCCACTTT
j_call: TRBJ2-3; d_call: TRBD2; clone_size: -; v_call: TRBV27; cdr3_aa: CASSLSLGGRRQFF; cdr3_nt: TGTGCCAGCAGTTTATCGCTTGGCGGGAGGAGGCAATTTTTT
j_call: TRBJ2-7; d_call: TRBD2; clone_size: -; v_call: TRBV4-1; cdr3_aa: CASSQEGGSGGHEQYF; cdr3_nt: TGCGCCAGCAGCCAAGAAGGCGGGAGTGGAGGACACGAGCAGTACTTC
j_call: TRBJ2-7; d_call: -; clone_size: -; v_call: TRBV5-6; cdr3_aa: CASSLTGGDPYEQYF; cdr3_nt: TGTGCCAGCAGCTTAACGGGTGGGGATCCCTACGAGCAGTACTTC
j_call: TRBJ1-4; d_call: -; clone_size: -; v_call: TRBV28; cdr3_aa: CASIRGGSGKLFF; cdr3_nt: TGTGCCAGCATTCGAGGAGGCTCAGGAAAACTGTTTTTT
j_call: TRBJ2-1; d_call: -; clone_size: few; v_call: TRBV19; cdr3_aa: CASSMGIAPNSYNEQFF; cdr3_nt: TGTGCCAGTAGTATGGGAATAGCGCCCAACTCCTACAATGAGCAGTTCTTC
j_call: TRBJ2-5; d_call: TRBD1; clone_size: -; v_call: TRBV28; cdr3_aa: CASSLGRKSDRGETQYF; cdr3_nt: TGTGCCAGCAGTTTAGGAAGGAAATCGGACAGGGGGGAGACCCAGTACTTC
j_call: TRBJ2-1; d_call: TRBD2; clone_size: -; v_call: TRBV11-3; cdr3_aa: CASTVSGTSSYNEQFF; cdr3_nt: TGTGCCAGCACTGTTTCCGGGACTAGCAGTTACAATGAGCAGTTCTTC
j_call: TRBJ2-1; d_call: TRBD2; clone_size: -; v_call: TRBV28; cdr3_aa: CASSLWLAGNNEQFF; cdr3_nt: TGTGCCAGCAGTTTATGGCTAGCGGGGAACAATGAGCAGTTCTTC
j_call: TRBJ2-1; d_call: -; clone_size: -; v_call: TRBV7-2; cdr3_aa: CASSARGREQFF; cdr3_nt: TGTGCCAGCAGCGCACGAGGGCGAGAGCAGTTCTTC
j_call: TRBJ2-7; d_call: -; clone_size: -; v_call: TRBV7-9; cdr3_aa: CASAVTISYEQYF; cdr3_nt: TGTGCCAGCGCCGTGACAATCTCCTACGAGCAGTACTTC
j_call: TRBJ2-1; d_call: TRBD2; clone_size: -; v_call: TRBV19; cdr3_aa: CASSVGTIYNEQFF; cdr3_nt: TGTGCCAGTAGTGTAGGGACTATCTACAATGAGCAGTTCTTC
j_call: TRBJ2-3; d_call: -; clone_size: -; v_call: TRBV28; cdr3_aa: CASSPLDRDTDTQYF; cdr3_nt: TGTGCCAGCAGTCCGCTGGACAGAGACACAGATACGCAGTATTTT
j_call: TRBJ1-1; d_call: -; clone_size: -; v_call: TRBV7-8; cdr3_aa: CASSLAFRGAPEAFF; cdr3_nt: TGTGCCAGCAGCTTAGCCTTCCGGGGGGCGCCTGAAGCTTTCTTT
j_call: TRBJ2-5; d_call: TRBD2; clone_size: -; v_call: TRBV19; cdr3_aa: CASRQVAGGRETQYF; cdr3_nt: TGTGCCAGTCGACAAGTAGCGGGAGGGCGCGAGACCCAGTACTTC
j_call: TRBJ2-7; d_call: -; clone_size: once; v_call: TRBV28; cdr3_aa: CASSWGDGSYEQYF; cdr3_nt: TGTGCCAGCAGCTGGGGGGACGGATCCTACGAGCAGTACTTC
j_call: TRBJ1-1; d_call: -; clone_size: once; v_call: TRBV7-3; cdr3_aa: CASSLSRGSPEAFF; cdr3_nt: TGTGCCAGCAGCTTAAGCAGGGGTTCGCCTGAAGCTTTCTTT
j_call: TRBJ2-1; d_call: TRBD2; clone_size: -; v_call: TRBV7-6; cdr3_aa: CASTRYPSGSADGGNEQFF; cdr3_nt: TGTGCCAGCACTCGATACCCTAGCGGGAGTGCAGATGGGGGCAATGAGCAGTTCTTC
j_call: TRBJ2-7; d_call: TRBD1; clone_size: -; v_call: TRBV29-1; cdr3_aa: CSGGGRDRGVVEQYF; cdr3_nt: TGCAGCGGCGGGGGCCGGGACAGGGGGGTAGTCGAGCAGTACTTC
j_call: TRBJ2-7; d_call: TRBD2; clone_size: few; v_call: TRBV5-6; cdr3_aa: CASSGLAGVYEQYF; cdr3_nt: TGTGCCAGCAGTGGACTAGCGGGAGTCTACGAGCAGTACTTC
j_call: TRBJ1-5; d_call: TRBD1; clone_size: -; v_call: TRBV30; cdr3_aa: CAWSPGGRQPQHF; cdr3_nt: TGTGCCTGGAGTCCAGGGGGAAGACAGCCCCAGCATTTT